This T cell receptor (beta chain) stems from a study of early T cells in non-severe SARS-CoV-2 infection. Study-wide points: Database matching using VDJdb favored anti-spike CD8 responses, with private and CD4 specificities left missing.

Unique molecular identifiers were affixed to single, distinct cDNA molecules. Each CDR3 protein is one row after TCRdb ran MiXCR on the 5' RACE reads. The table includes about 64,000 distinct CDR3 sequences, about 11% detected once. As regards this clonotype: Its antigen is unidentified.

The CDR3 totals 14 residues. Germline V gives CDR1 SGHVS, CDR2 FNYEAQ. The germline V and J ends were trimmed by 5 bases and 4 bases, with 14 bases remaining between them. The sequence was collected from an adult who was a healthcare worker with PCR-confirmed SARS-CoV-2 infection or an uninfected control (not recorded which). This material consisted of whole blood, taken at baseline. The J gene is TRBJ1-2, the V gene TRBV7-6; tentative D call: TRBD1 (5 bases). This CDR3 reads CASSPLRGGYGYTF. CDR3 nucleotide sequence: TGTGCCAGCAGCCCCCTGCGGGGGGGCTATGGCTACACCTTC.